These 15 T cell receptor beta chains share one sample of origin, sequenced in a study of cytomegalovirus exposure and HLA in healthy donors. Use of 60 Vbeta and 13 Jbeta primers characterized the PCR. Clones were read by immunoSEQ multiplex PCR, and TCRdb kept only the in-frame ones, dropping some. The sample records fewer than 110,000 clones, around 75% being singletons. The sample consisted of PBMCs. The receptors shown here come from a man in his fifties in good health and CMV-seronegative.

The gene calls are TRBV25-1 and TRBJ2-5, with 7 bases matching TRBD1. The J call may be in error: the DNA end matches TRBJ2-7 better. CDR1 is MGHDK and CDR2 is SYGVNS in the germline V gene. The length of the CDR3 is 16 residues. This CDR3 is CASSVAQGGSSYEQYF. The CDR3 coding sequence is TGTGCCAGCAGTGTAGCCCAAGGGGGCAGCTCCTACGAGCAGTACTTC.

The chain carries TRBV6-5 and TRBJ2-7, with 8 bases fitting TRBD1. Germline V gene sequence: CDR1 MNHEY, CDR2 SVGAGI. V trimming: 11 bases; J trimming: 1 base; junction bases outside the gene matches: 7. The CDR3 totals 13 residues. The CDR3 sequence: CAASRTGSYEQYF. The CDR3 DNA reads TGTGCCGCCAGCCGGACAGGGTCCTACGAGCAGTACTTC.

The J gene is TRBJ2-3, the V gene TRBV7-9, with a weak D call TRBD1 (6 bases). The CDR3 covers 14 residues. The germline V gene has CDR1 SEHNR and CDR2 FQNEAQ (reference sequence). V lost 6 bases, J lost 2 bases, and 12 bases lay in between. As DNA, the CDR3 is TGTGCCAGCAGACCCGGGACACCCACAGATACGCAGTATTTT. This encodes CASRPGTPTDTQYF.

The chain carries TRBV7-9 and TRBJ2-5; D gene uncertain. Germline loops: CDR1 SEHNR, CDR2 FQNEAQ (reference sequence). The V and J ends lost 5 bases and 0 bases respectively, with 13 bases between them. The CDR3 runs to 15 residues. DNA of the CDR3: TGTGCCAGCAGCCCGAAGGAGACGTACCAAGAGACCCAGTACTTC. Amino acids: CASSPKETYQETQYF.

CDR3: CASSRDRSYGYTF. CDR3 nucleotide sequence: TGTGCCAGCAGCCGGGACAGATCCTATGGCTACACCTTC. This sequence joins TRBV5-6 and TRBJ1-2; 7 bases fit TRBD1. V dropped 4 bases and J dropped 4; count of bases not matched to a gene: 4. The CDR3 sequence is 13 residues long. Germline CDR1 reads SGHDT; CDR2 reads YYEEEE.

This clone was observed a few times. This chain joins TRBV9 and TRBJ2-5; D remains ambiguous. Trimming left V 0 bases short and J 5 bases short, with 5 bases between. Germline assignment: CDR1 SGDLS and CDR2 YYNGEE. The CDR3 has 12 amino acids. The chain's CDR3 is CASSVDGETQYF. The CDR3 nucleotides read TGTGCCAGCAGCGTAGACGGGGAGACCCAGTACTTC.

CDR3 sequence reads: CASSSTPSGSYNEQFF. CDR3 sequence (DNA): TGTGCCAGCAGTTCCACCCCTAGCGGGAGTTACAATGAGCAGTTCTTC. The chain is built from TRBV28 and TRBJ2-1, with 10 bases aligning to TRBD2. The trim removed 4 bases at V and 4 bases at J, leaving 7 bases unmatched. This CDR3 is 16 amino acids long. Germline CDR1 and CDR2: MDHEN and SYDVKM.

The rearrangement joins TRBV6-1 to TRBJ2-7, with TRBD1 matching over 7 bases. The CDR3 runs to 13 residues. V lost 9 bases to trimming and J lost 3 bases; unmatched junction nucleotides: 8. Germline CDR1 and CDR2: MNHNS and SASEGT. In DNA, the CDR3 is TGTGCCAGTCTTGGGACAGTCTTCTACGAGCAGTACTTC. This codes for CASLGTVFYEQYF.

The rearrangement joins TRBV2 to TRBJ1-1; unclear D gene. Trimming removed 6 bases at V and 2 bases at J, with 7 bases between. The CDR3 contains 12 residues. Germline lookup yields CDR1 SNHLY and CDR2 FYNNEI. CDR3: CASRDFNTEAFF. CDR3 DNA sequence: TGTGCCAGCAGGGACTTTAACACTGAAGCTTTCTTT. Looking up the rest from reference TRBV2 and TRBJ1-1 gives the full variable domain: EPEVTQTPSHQVTQMGQEVILRCVPISNHLYFYWYRQILGQKVEFLVSFYNNEISEKSEIFDDQFSVERPDGSNFTLKIRSTKLEDSAMYFCASRDFNTEAFFGQGTRLTVV.

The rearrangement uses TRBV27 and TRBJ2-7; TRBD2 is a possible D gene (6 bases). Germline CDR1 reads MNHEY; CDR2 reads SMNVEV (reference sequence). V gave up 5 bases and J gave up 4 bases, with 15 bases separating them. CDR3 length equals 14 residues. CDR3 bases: TGTGCCAGCAGTATAGGTGGGGAGGCTTACGAGCAGTACTTC. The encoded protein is CASSIGGEAYEQYF.

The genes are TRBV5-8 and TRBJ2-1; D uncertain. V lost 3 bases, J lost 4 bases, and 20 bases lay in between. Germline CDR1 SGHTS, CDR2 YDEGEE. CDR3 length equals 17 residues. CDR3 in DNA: TGTGCCAGCAGCTCTACCCGGGTAACGGTTACTTACAATGAGCAGTTCTTC. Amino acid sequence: CASSSTRVTVTYNEQFF. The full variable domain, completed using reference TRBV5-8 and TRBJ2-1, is EAGVTQSPTHLIKTRGQQATLRCSPISGHTSVYWYQQALGLGLQFLLWYDEGEERNRGNFPPRFSGRQFPNYSSELNVNALELEDSALYLCASSSTRVTVTYNEQFFGPGTRLTVL.

The CDR3 DNA reads as TGTGCCTGGAGTGACCCCCCGGGACAAGGGTACAATGAGCAGTTCTTC. Translation: CAWSDPPGQGYNEQFF. The chain links TRBV30 to TRBJ2-1; D perhaps matches TRBD1 (6 bases). Germline loops: CDR1 GTSNPN, CDR2 SVGIG (reference sequence). The CDR3 is made up of 16 amino acids. The V end lost 1 base, the J end lost 4 bases, and 17 bases lay between the germline ends.

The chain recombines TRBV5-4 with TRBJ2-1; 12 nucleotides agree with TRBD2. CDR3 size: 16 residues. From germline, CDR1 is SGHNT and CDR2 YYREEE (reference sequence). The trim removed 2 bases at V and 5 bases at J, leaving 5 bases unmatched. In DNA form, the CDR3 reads TGTGCCAGCAGCTTAGGGACTAGCGGGCAGGACAATGAGCAGTTCTTC. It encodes CASSLGTSGQDNEQFF.

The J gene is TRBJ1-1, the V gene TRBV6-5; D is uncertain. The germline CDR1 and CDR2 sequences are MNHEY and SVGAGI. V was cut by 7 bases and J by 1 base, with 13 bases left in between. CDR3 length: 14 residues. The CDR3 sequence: CASNPRTKNTEAFF. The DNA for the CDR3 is TGTGCCAGCAACCCAAGGACTAAGAACACTGAAGCTTTCTTT.

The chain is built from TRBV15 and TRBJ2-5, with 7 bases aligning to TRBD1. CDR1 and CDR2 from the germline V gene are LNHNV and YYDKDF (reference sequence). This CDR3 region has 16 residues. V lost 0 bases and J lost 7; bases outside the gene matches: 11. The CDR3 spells CATSRDPGQPKGTQYF. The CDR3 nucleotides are TGTGCCACCAGCAGAGACCCGGGACAGCCGAAAGGGACCCAGTACTTC.